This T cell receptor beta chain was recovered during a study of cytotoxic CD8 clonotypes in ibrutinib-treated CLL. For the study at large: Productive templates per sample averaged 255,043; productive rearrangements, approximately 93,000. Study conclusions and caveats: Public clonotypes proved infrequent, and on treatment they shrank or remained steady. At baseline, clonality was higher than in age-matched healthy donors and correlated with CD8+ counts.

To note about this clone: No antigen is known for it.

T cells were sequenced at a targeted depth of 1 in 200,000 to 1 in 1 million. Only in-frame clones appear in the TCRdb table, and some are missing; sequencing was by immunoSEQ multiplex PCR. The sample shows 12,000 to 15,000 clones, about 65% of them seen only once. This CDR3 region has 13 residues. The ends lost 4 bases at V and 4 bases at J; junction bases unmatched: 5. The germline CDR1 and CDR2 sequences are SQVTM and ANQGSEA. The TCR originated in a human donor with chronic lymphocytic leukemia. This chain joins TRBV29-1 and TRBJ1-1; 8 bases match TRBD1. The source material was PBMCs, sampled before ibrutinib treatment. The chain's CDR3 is CSVVWQGATEAFF. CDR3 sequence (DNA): TGCAGCGTTGTATGGCAGGGGGCCACTGAAGCTTTCTTT. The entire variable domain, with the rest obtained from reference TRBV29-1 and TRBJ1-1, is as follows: SAVISQKPSRDICQRGTSLTIQCQVDSQVTMMFWYRQQPGQSLTLIATANQGSEATYESGFVIDKFPISRPNLTFSTLTVSNMSPEDSSIYLCSVVWQGATEAFFGQGTRLTVV.